Below, one T cell receptor (beta chain) is given with its context. The data stem from a study of blood T cell repertoires in COVID-19. The overall study: The origin of the acute and convalescent COVID-19 samples was the United States, Italy and Spain. T cells, B-cell-depleted T cells, or PBMCs supplied cDNA or gDNA.

Per the study methods: Scientists estimated how many nucleated cells there were by amplifying reference gene primers. Libraries were prepared by immunoSEQ multiplex PCR; TCRdb keeps only in-frame clonotypes and omits some of them. V, J and clone size are taken as reported in that table, and D and trimming were inferred from the DNA itself. Of fewer than 35,000 clones in the sample, approximately 89% were seen once. The CDR3 extends over 13 amino acids. Germline V lookup: CDR1 GTSNPN, CDR2 SVGIG (reference sequence). V shed 2 bases and J shed 7 bases, with 12 bases lying between them. The material sequenced was peripheral blood. J is TRBJ1-5 and V is TRBV30; D is possibly TRBD1 (5 bases). This TCR was recovered from an elderly man with acute or convalescent COVID-19. CDR3 residues: CAWSMGGEQPQHF. The CDR3 DNA reads as TGTGCCTGGAGTATGGGGGGTGAACAGCCCCAGCATTTT.